A single sample gave rise to the 11 T cell receptor beta chains below, sequenced in a study of vaccination effects on CD4 cells after COVID-19. No antigen has been assigned to these receptors. Sequencing in the ViraFEST assay came after antigen-specific CD4+ T cells had been expanded with viral peptide pools, which were used to stimulate PBMC. Subsequent to a culture period of under 11 days, CD4+ T cells were isolated. Clones were sequenced by immunoSEQ multiplex PCR, and TCRdb holds only the in-frame ones, with some missing. The table has tens of thousands of clones, roughly 80% seen once. The sequencing used CD4+ T cells from PBMCs cultured with HCoV-229E spike peptides, collected before COVID-19 vaccination. All receptors come from a human donor who received a COVID-19 vaccine.

This clone has a handful of counts. The chain combines TRBV4-1 with TRBJ1-2; 8 nucleotides line up with TRBD1. Germline CDR1 MGHRA, CDR2 YSYEKL. The V segment lost 2 bases and the J segment 7 bases; nucleotides outside the gene matches: 3. There are 13 residues in the CDR3. Written as DNA, the CDR3 is TGCGCCAGCAGCCAACAGGGGGCCGGTGGCTACACCTTC. This gives the protein CASSQQGAGGYTF.

This chain joins TRBV6-2 or TRBV6-3 and TRBJ2-1; 7 bases match TRBD1. This CDR3 spans 12 amino acids. Germline V gene lookup returns CDR1 MNHEY and CDR2 SVGEGT. Trimming removed 5 bases from V and 14 bases from J; junction bases left unmatched: 9. The CDR3 here is CASSRTTGWKFF. In DNA form, the CDR3 reads TGTGCCAGCAGTAGGACGACAGGGTGGAAGTTCTTC.

The gene calls are TRBV6-5 and TRBJ1-3; no reliable D call. The CDR3 length is 14 residues. V was pared by 2 bases and J by 4 bases, with 9 bases between. Germline V gene lookup returns CDR1 MNHEY and CDR2 SVGAGI. The CDR3 DNA reads TGTGCCAGCAGTTACCAGCCAGCAGGAAACACCATATATTTT. Translating gives CASSYQPAGNTIYF.

The genes are TRBV5-1 and TRBJ2-4; 12 nucleotides line up with TRBD2. Germline CDR1 is SGHRS and CDR2 is YFSETQ. V dropped 0 bases and J dropped 9; count of bases not matched to a gene: 7. The CDR3 covers 16 residues. The CDR3 coding sequence is TGCGCCAGCAGCTTGGTAGCTAGCGGGGGGGGTAGCATTCAGTACTTC. Protein sequence: CASSLVASGGGSIQYF.

This clone has only a few counts. Distinct nucleotide sequences in the sample also encode this CDR3. This chain uses TRBV24-1 with TRBJ1-5; D unresolved. V lost 9 bases, J lost 2 bases, and 7 bases lay in between. CDR1 and CDR2 (germline): KGHDR, SFDVKD. The CDR3 is 12 amino acids. The CDR3 nucleotides read TGTGCCACCTCCGGGGGCAATCAGCCCCAGCATTTT. It specifies CATSGGNQPQHF.

This chain links TRBV7-3 with TRBJ2-5; weak D call: TRBD1 (6 bases). The CDR3 covers 15 residues. CDR1 and CDR2 (germline): SGHTA, FQGTGA. Between the trimmed V and J ends, which lost 4 bases and 1 base, there was a span of 13 bases. DNA for the CDR3: TGTGCCAGCAGCTCACAAGGACAGTCCCAAGAGACCCAGTACTTC. It specifies CASSSQGQSQETQYF.

V usage is TRBV11-3 and J usage is TRBJ1-4; 10 bases are shared with TRBD1. V dropped 5 bases and J dropped 3; count of bases not matched to a gene: 12. The CDR3 length is 18 residues. CDR1 is SGHNT, CDR2 YENEEA, per germline. In nucleotides, the CDR3 is TGTGCCAGCAGCCCTGGGACAGGGGAAATGGGGCCTAATGAAAAACTGTTTTTT. This codes for CASSPGTGEMGPNEKLFF.

The CDR3 nucleotides read TGTGCCAGCAGTCCAGGGTACACACCCCTCCACTTT. The encoded protein is CASSPGYTPLHF. The chain joins TRBV12-3 or TRBV12-4 to TRBJ1-6, with TRBD1 as a possible D gene (5 bases). This CDR3 contains 12 residues. Trimming shortened V by 5 bases and J by 11 bases, and 10 bases separated the two germline ends.

This clone was counted once. The rearrangement links TRBV18 to TRBJ2-7, with 10 bases fitting TRBD1. After removal of 1 base from V and 2 bases from J, the junction contained 5 bases not matched to a gene. This CDR3 spans 16 amino acids. The germline CDR1 and CDR2 sequences are KGHSH and LQKENI. The DNA of the CDR3 is TGTGCCAGCTCACCACTACCCGGGACAGGGGCCTACGAGCAGTACGTC. Translating gives CASSPLPGTGAYEQYV.

The chain recombines TRBV6-5 with TRBJ2-2, with D possibly being TRBD1 or TRBD2 (5 bases each). Germline values: CDR1 MNHEY, CDR2 SVGAGI. The length of the CDR3 is 15 residues. Between the trimmed V and J ends, which lost 6 bases and 0 bases, there was a span of 11 bases. CDR3 region: CASRDGAANTGELFF. The CDR3 nucleotides are TGTGCCAGCAGAGACGGGGCAGCGAACACCGGGGAGCTGTTTTTT.

This clone came up a few times. V gene TRBV2 combines with J gene TRBJ1-5, with D possibly TRBD1 on 6 matching bases. Trimming shortened V by 7 bases and J by 2 bases, and 12 bases separated the two germline ends. The CDR3 is made up of 14 amino acids. Per the germline V gene, CDR1 is SNHLY and CDR2 is FYNNEI. The CDR3 DNA is TGTGCCAGCAAAGGGGGGACGGGCAATCAGCCCCAGCATTTT. Amino acids: CASKGGTGNQPQHF.